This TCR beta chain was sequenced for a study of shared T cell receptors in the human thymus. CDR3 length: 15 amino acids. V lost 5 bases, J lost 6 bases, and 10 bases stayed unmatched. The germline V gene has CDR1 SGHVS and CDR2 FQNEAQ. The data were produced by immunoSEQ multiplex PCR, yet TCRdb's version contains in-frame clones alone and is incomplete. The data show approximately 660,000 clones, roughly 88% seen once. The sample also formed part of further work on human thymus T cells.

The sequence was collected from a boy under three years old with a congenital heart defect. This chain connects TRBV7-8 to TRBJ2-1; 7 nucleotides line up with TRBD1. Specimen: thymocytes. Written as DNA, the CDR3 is TGTGCCAGCAGCACCGAGGGGGCCAAAATCAATGAGCAGTTCTTC. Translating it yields CASSTEGAKINEQFF. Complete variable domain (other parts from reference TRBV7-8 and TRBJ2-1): GAGVSQSPRYKVAKRGQDVALRCDPISGHVSLFWYQQALGQGPEFLTYFQNEAQLDKSGLPSDRFFAERPEGSVSTLKIQRTQQEDSAVYLCASSTEGAKINEQFFGPGTRLTVL.